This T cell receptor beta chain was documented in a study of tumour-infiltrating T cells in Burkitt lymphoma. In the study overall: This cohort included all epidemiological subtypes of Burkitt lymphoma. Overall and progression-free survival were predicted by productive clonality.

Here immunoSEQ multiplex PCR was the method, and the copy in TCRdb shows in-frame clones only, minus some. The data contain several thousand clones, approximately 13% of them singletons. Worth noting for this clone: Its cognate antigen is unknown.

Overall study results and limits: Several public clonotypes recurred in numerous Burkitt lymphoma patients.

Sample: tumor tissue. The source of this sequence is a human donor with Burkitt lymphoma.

CDR3 amino acids: CASTPWGASGELFF. In nucleotides, the CDR3 is TGTGCCAGCACCCCCTGGGGGGCGTCCGGGGAGCTGTTTTTT. The chain carries TRBV7-6 and TRBJ2-2, with D possibly called TRBD1 or TRBD2 (6 bases each). Between the trimmed V and J ends, which lost 7 bases and 6 bases, there was a span of 15 bases. The CDR3 is made up of 14 amino acids. Germline V gene data show CDR1 as SGHVS and CDR2 as FNYEAQ. The variable domain in full, completed from reference TRBV7-6 and TRBJ2-2, reads GAGVSQSPRYKVTKRGQDVALRCDPISGHVSLYWYRQALGQGPEFLTYFNYEAQQDKSGLPNDRFSAERPEGSISTLTIQRTEQRDSAMYRCASTPWGASGELFFGEGSRLTVL.